The T cell receptor (beta chain) under discussion was sequenced for a study of cytomegalovirus exposure and HLA in healthy donors. Study outcomes and limitations: Some V segments (TRBV6-2 and TRBV6-3 among them) were excluded as indistinguishable. Most TCR beta V segments were productive about 87% or about 30% of the time in an earlier analysis.

PCR was performed using 60 Vbeta and 13 Jbeta primers. Assay: immunoSEQ multiplex PCR; the TCRdb copy retains only in-frame clones and omits some. The data contain around 120,000 clones, 65% of them singletons. The germline V gene has CDR1 SNHLY and CDR2 FYNNEI. The V end was cut by 3 bases, the J end by 4 bases, with 15 bases between. CDR3 size: 16 residues. Turning to this clone: As yet, its antigen is unknown.

Sequenced input: PBMCs. This sequence joins TRBV2 and TRBJ1-4, with D unresolved. The source of this sequence is a young man in good health and CMV-seropositive. CDR3 sequence: CASSDGQALFNEKLFF. The CDR3 DNA sequence: TGTGCCAGCAGTGATGGTCAGGCCTTGTTTAATGAAAAACTGTTTTTT. The full variable domain, completed using reference TRBV2 and TRBJ1-4, is EPEVTQTPSHQVTQMGQEVILRCVPISNHLYFYWYRQILGQKVEFLVSFYNNEISEKSEIFDDQFSVERPDGSNFTLKIRSTKLEDSAMYFCASSDGQALFNEKLFFGSGTQLSVL.